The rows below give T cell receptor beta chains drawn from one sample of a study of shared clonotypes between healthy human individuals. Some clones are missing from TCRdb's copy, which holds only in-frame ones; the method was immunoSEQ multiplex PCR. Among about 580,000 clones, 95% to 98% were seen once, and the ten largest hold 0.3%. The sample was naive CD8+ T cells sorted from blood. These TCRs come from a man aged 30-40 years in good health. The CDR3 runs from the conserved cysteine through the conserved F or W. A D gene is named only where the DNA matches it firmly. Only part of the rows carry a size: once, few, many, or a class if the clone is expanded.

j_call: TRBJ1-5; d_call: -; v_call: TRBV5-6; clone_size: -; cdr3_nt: TGTGCCAGCAGCTTTGGGGCTTTCAATCAGCCCCAGCATTTT; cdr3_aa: CASSFGAFNQPQHF
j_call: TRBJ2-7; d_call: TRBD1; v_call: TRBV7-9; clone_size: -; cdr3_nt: TGTGCCAGCAGCCAGGGACAGGGGGAGTACCACGAGCAGTACTTC; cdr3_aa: CASSQGQGEYHEQYF
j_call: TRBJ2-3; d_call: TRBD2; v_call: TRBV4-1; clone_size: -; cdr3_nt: TGCGCCAGCAGCCACCTCAGGGCGGGAGAGGGAGATACGCAGTATTTT; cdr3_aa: CASSHLRAGEGDTQYF
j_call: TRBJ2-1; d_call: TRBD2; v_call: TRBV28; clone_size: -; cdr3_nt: TGTGCCAGCAGCCCCGGGACTAGCGGTCACAATGAGCAGTTCTTC; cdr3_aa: CASSPGTSGHNEQFF
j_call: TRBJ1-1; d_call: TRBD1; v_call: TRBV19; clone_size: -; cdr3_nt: TGTGCCAGTAGTTCCTGGACAGGTATGAACACTGAAGCTTTCTTT; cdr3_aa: CASSSWTGMNTEAFF
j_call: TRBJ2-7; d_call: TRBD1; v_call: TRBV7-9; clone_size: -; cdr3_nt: TGTGCCAGCAGCTTCGCGCCGGGACAGGGGGCCTACGAGCAGTACTTC; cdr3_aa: CASSFAPGQGAYEQYF
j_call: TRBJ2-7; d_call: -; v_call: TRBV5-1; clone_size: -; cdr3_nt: TGCGCCAGCAGCTTGCGAGACAGGACCTACGAGCAGTACTTC; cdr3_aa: CASSLRDRTYEQYF
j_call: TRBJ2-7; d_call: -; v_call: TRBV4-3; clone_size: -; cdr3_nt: TGCGCCAGCAGCCAAGATCGAGGTTACGAGCAGTACTTC; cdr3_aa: CASSQDRGYEQYF
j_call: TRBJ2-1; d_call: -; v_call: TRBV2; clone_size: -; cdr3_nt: TGTGCCAGCACCGGGGAGGAGGTACTGACTGAGCAGTTCTTC; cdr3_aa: CASTGEEVLTEQFF
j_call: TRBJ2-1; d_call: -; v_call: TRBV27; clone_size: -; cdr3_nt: TGTGCCAGCAGTTTGAGTAATCCCTACAATGAGCAGTTCTTC; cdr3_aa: CASSLSNPYNEQFF
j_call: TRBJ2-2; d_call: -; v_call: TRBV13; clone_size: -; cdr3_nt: TGTGCCAGCAGTTCTGGCACCGGGGAGCTGTTTTTT; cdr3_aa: CASSSGTGELFF
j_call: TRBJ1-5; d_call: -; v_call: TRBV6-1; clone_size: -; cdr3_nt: TGTGCCAGCAGCAATCAGCCCCAGCATTTT; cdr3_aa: CASSNQPQHF
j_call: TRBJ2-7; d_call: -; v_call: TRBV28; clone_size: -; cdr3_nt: TGTGCCAGCAGCCGTGACAACTACGAGCAGTACTTC; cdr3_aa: CASSRDNYEQYF
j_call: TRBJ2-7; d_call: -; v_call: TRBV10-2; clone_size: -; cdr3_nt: TGCGCCAGCAGTGAAGTCTACGAGCAGTACTTC; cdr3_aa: CASSEVYEQYF
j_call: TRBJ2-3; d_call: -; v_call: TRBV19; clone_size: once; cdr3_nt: TGTGCCAGTAGAGTCCGGAAACGCGGTACAGATACGCAGTATTTT; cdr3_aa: CASRVRKRGTDTQYF
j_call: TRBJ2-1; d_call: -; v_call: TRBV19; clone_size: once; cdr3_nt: TGTGCCAGTAGTATAGTTACTTACAATGAGCAGTTCTTC; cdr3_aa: CASSIVTYNEQFF
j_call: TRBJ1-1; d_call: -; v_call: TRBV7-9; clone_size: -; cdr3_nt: TGTGCCAGCAGCCAAACCCCGGGGGGGAGCACTGAAGCTTTCTTT; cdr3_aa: CASSQTPGGSTEAFF
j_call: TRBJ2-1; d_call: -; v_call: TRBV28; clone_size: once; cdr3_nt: TGTGCCAGCAGTCTATTAATAGCGGTGGACATGGGCAATGAGCAGTTCTTC; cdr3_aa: CASSLLIAVDMGNEQFF
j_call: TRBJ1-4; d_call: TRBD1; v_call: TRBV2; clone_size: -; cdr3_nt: TGTGCCAGCACTCGGGACAGGGGGCCTACAACTAATGAAAAACTGTTTTTT; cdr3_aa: CASTRDRGPTTNEKLFF
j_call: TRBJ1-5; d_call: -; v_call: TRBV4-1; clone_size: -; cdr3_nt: TGCGCCAGCAGCCAGTGGCAGGGAGACAATCAGCCCCAGCATTTT; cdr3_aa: CASSQWQGDNQPQHF
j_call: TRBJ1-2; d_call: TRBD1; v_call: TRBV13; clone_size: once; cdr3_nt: TGTGCCAGCAGCCTCGGACAGGGCCGTGGCTACACCTTC; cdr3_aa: CASSLGQGRGYTF
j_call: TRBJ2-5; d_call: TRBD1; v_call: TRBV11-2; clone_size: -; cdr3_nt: TGTGCCAGCAGCCCAAGAACCGGGACAGGGCAAGAGACCCAGTACTTC; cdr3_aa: CASSPRTGTGQETQYF
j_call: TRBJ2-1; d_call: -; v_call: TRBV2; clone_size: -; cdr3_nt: TGTGCCAGCAGTGATGAGACCTACAATGAGCAGTTCTTC; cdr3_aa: CASSDETYNEQFF
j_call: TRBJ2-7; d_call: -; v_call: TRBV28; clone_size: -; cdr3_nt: TGTGCCAGCAGACCCAACCAGGGGTTCGGGCACGAGCAGTACTTC; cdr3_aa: CASRPNQGFGHEQYF